Listed here are 14 T cell receptor beta chains from one sample, sequenced in a study of blood T cell repertoires in COVID-19. The assay was immunoSEQ multiplex PCR, and TCRdb's table has in-frame clones only and misses some. The sample consists of fewer than 250,000 clones, 86% of them appearing once. The sequencing sample was made of peripheral blood. The receptors derive from a woman aged 45-59 years with acute or convalescent COVID-19.

V and J are TRBV5-1 and TRBJ1-6; 11 positions match TRBD1. CDR3 length equals 14 residues. The V gene end was trimmed by 4 bases and the J gene end by 11 bases; junction bases not matched to a gene: 5. Germline V CDR1 and CDR2: SGHRS, YFSETQ. Written as DNA, the CDR3 is TGCGCCAGCAGCGGATGGGACAGGGGGACACCCCTCCACTTT. This translates into CASSGWDRGTPLHF.

The chain links TRBV5-1 to TRBJ2-7, with 10 bases lining up with TRBD2. Germline V gene data show CDR1 as SGHRS and CDR2 as YFSETQ. J lost 4 bases, V lost 5 bases, and 6 bases had no gene match. The CDR3 spans 14 residues. This CDR3 reads CASSKGLAHYEQYF. DNA for the CDR3: TGCGCCAGCAGTAAGGGACTAGCGCATTACGAGCAGTACTTC.

This clone was found a few times. The gene calls are TRBV7-9 and TRBJ1-2; 8 nucleotides line up with TRBD1. The CDR3 sequence is 17 residues long. Trimming took 5 bases from V and 5 from J; bases not matched to a gene: 16. Germline V gene lookup returns CDR1 SEHNR and CDR2 FQNEAQ (reference sequence). The chain's CDR3 is CASSPSKGTGATYGYTF. Here the CDR3 DNA reads TGTGCCAGCAGCCCAAGTAAAGGGACAGGAGCGACTTATGGCTACACCTTC.

The rearrangement links TRBV30 to TRBJ1-2, with no clear D. V lost 4 bases, J lost 6 bases, and 15 bases lay in between. The CDR3 is made up of 13 amino acids. Looked up from germline, CDR1 is GTSNPN and CDR2 is SVGIG (reference sequence). CDR3 DNA sequence: TGTGCCTGGACCGGAGGGTGGGGTGATGGCTACACCTTC. This sequence encodes CAWTGGWGDGYTF.

The genes are TRBV2 and TRBJ2-3; the match to TRBD2 covers 9 bases. The CDR3 contains 15 residues. Germline V CDR1 and CDR2: SNHLY, FYNNEI. J was trimmed by 6 bases and V by 8 bases; bases with no gene match: 12. The CDR3 DNA sequence: TGTGCCAGCGAGCCCCGGGCGGGAGGGGGCGATACGCAGTATTTT. This encodes CASEPRAGGGDTQYF.

This sequence joins TRBV11-2 and TRBJ2-7, with no clear D. Germline V gene lookup returns CDR1 SGHAT and CDR2 FQNNGV. This CDR3 is built from 13 residues. Trimming removed 5 bases at V and 4 bases at J, with 12 bases between. CDR3 sequence: CASSPNKEYEQYF. Here the CDR3 DNA reads TGTGCCAGCAGCCCTAACAAGGAGTACGAGCAGTACTTC.

This clone appeared once. V is TRBV10-3 and J is TRBJ2-7; 8 nucleotides agree with TRBD1. The CDR3 consists of 14 residues. CDR1 is ENHRY and CDR2 is SYGVKD in the germline V gene. Unmatched junction bases numbered 7, after V lost 5 bases and J lost 4 bases. CDR3 DNA: TGTGCCATCAGTACGGGACAGGATATATACGAGCAGTACTTC. Translated: CAISTGQDIYEQYF.

V usage is TRBV6-1 and J usage is TRBJ2-3, with a tentative D call TRBD1 (6 bases). CDR3 length: 18 amino acids. The V end was cut by 2 bases, the J end by 4 bases, with 22 bases between. Germline lookup yields CDR1 MNHNS and CDR2 SASEGT. For the CDR3, the DNA is TGTGCCAGCAGTGAATTCCGGACAGCTGCGAGGATCCCAGATACGCAGTATTTT. The encoded protein is CASSEFRTAARIPDTQYF.

The V and J genes are TRBV15 and TRBJ2-1; tentative D call: TRBD2 (6 bases). Germline-derived CDR1 and CDR2 are LNHNV and YYDKDF (reference sequence). The CDR3 spans 16 residues. The V end was cut by 2 bases, the J end by 0 bases, with 11 bases between. The CDR3 sequence: CATSRPGGASYNEQFF. The CDR3 DNA reads TGTGCCACCAGCAGACCTGGCGGGGCCTCCTACAATGAGCAGTTCTTC.

The chain carries TRBV7-2 and TRBJ2-1; possibly TRBD1 for D (6 bases). The CDR3 runs to 14 residues. The germline V and J ends were trimmed by 0 bases and 7 bases, with 10 bases remaining between them. The germline gives CDR1 SGHTA, CDR2 FQGNSA. Here the CDR3 reads CASSLAGGNNEQFF. CDR3 sequence (DNA): TGTGCCAGCAGCTTAGCAGGGGGAAATAATGAGCAGTTCTTC. The variable domain in full, completed from reference TRBV7-2 and TRBJ2-1, reads GAGVSQSPSNKVTEKGKDVELRCDPISGHTALYWYRQSLGQGLEFLIYFQGNSAPDKSGLPSDRFSAERTGGSVSTLTIQRTQQEDSAVYLCASSLAGGNNEQFFGPGTRLTVL.

V is TRBV7-2 and J is TRBJ2-1, with a possible D match to TRBD2 (5 bases). Looked up from germline, CDR1 is SGHTA and CDR2 is FQGNSA. The ends were cut back, 7 bases at V and 2 bases at J, with 12 bases in the middle. The CDR3 spans 14 residues. CDR3 in DNA: TGTGCCAGCAAAGTCCTAGCCCCCTACAATGAGCAGTTCTTC. Its protein product is CASKVLAPYNEQFF.

The genes are TRBV9 and TRBJ2-7; D not resolved. V dropped 0 bases and J dropped 3 bases, with 7 bases sitting between them. Germline V gene lookup returns CDR1 SGDLS and CDR2 YYNGEE. The CDR3 contains 13 residues. Here the CDR3 DNA reads TGTGCCAGCAGCGTAGTGGCAGGCTACGAGCAGTACTTC. Its protein product is CASSVVAGYEQYF.

The chain has TRBV12-3 or TRBV12-4 and TRBJ1-2, with 11 bases fitting TRBD1. V shed 6 bases, J shed 6 bases, and the junction held 3 bases outside the gene matches. The CDR3 covers 13 residues. The CDR3 sequence is CASSTGQGDGYTF. As DNA, the CDR3 is TGTGCCAGCAGCACGGGACAGGGGGATGGCTACACCTTC.

This clone was recorded only once. The chain recombines TRBV7-9 with TRBJ2-1; 11 nucleotides line up with TRBD1. The junction had 7 bases not matched to a gene; V was cut back by 3 bases and J by 9 bases. Germline V gene data show CDR1 as SEHNR and CDR2 as FQNEAQ (reference sequence). The CDR3 extends over 15 amino acids. The CDR3: CASSFDGQGAGEQFF. CDR3 in DNA: TGTGCCAGCAGCTTCGACGGACAGGGGGCAGGTGAGCAGTTCTTC.